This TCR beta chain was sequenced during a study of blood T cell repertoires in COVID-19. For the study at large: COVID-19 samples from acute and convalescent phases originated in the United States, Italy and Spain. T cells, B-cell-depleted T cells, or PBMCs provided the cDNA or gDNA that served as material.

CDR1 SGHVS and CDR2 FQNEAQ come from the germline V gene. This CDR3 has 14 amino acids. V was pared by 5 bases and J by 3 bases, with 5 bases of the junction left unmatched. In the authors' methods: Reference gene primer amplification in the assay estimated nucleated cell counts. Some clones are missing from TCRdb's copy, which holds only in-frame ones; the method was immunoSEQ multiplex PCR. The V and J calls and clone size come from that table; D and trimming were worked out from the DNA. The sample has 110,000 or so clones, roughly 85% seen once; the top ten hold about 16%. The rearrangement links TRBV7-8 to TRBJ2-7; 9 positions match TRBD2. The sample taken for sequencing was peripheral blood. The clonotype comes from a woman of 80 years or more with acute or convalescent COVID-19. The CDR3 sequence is CASSRNSGSYEQYF. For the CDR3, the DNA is TGTGCCAGCAGCCGAAATAGCGGGAGCTACGAGCAGTACTTC.